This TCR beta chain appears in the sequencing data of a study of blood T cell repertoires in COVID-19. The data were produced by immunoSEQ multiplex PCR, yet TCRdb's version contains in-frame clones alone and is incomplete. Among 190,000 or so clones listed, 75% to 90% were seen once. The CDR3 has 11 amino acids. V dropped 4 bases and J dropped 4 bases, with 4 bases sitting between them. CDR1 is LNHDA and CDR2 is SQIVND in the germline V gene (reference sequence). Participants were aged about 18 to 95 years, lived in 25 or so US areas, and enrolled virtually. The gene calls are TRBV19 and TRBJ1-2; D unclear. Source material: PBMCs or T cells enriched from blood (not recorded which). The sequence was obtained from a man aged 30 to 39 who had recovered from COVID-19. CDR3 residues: CASSNGYGYTF. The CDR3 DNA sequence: TGTGCCAGTAGTAACGGCTATGGCTACACCTTC.